These 5 T cell receptor beta chains came from one sample sequenced in a study of T cell changes during pregnancy in multiple sclerosis. The repertoire was sequenced with immunoSEQ multiplex PCR; TCRdb's copy has only in-frame clones and lacks some. This repertoire shows tens of thousands of clones, more than 80% found once; its top ten account for approximately 0.6%. This specimen consisted of CD4+ T cells from peripheral blood mononuclear cells, obtained in the first trimester of pregnancy. The receptors shown here come from a female donor with multiple sclerosis, enrolled in a pregnancy study.

CDR3 region: CASKPDRATYGYTF. The DNA of the CDR3 is TGTGCCAGCAAACCCGACAGGGCCACTTATGGCTACACCTTC. This chain links TRBV7-2 with TRBJ1-2; 7 bases fit TRBD1. CDR1 is SGHTA and CDR2 is FQGNSA in the germline V gene. V shed 7 bases and J 5 bases; nucleotides not matched to a gene: 10. The CDR3 is 14 amino acids. The full variable domain, completed using reference TRBV7-2 and TRBJ1-2, is GAGVSQSPSNKVTEKGKDVELRCDPISGHTALYWYRQSLGQGLEFLIYFQGNSAPDKSGLPSDRFSAERTGGSVSTLTIQRTQQEDSAVYLCASKPDRATYGYTFGSGTRLTVV.

The chain carries TRBV18 and TRBJ2-7; 11 nucleotides align to TRBD1. CDR3 length: 15 amino acids. Trimming removed 3 bases from V and 4 bases from J; junction bases left unmatched: 5. From germline, CDR1 is KGHSH and CDR2 LQKENI. The DNA of the CDR3 is TGTGCCAGCTCACCGACCGGGACAGGGGGATACGAGCAGTACTTC. It codes for CASSPTGTGGYEQYF. Variable domain in full (rest from reference TRBV18 and TRBJ2-7): NAGVMQNPRHLVRRRGQEARLRCSPMKGHSHVYWYRQLPEEGLKFMVYLQKENIIDESGMPKERFSAEFPKEGPSILRIQQVVRGDSAAYFCASSPTGTGGYEQYFGPGTRLTVT.

This chain connects TRBV27 to TRBJ2-7; 11 bases are shared with TRBD1. After removal of 5 bases from V and 3 bases from J, the junction contained 9 bases not matched to a gene. CDR3 length: 16 residues. Germline CDR1 reads MNHEY; CDR2 reads SMNVEV (reference sequence). As DNA, the CDR3 is TGTGCCAGCAGTCTATTATCCGGGACAGGGGGCTACGAGCAGTACTTC. It yields the protein CASSLLSGTGGYEQYF.

This clone has just a few counts. The V gene is TRBV28, the J gene TRBJ1-2; 8 bases align to TRBD1. The junction had 3 bases not matched to a gene; V was cut back by 7 bases and J by 5 bases. Germline V gene data show CDR1 as MDHEN and CDR2 as SYDVKM. CDR3 length: 12 amino acids. CDR3 in amino acids: CASTDRAYGYTF. Here the CDR3 DNA reads TGTGCCAGCACGGACAGGGCTTATGGCTACACCTTC.

The V and J genes are TRBV6-5 and TRBJ1-5; a weak D match, TRBD1 (6 bases). The V end lost 0 bases, the J end lost 5 bases, and 8 bases lay between the germline ends. The germline CDR1 and CDR2 sequences are MNHEY and SVGAGI. CDR3 length: 14 residues. For the CDR3, the DNA is TGTGCCAGCAGTTACTCAGGGGGAGATCAGCCCCAGCATTTT. Translating it yields CASSYSGGDQPQHF.